This T cell receptor beta chain was sequenced during a study of cytomegalovirus exposure and HLA in healthy donors. Study-level points and caveats: The authors assumed roughly uniform sequencing depth across donors for presence/absence analyses. A missense variant in DCLRE1C was later tied to TCR beta V- and J-gene trimming. Sequencing artifact likely explains a cluster of highly shared sequence variants.

60 Vbeta and 13 Jbeta primers were used in PCR. Repertoires were generated with immunoSEQ multiplex PCR, while TCRdb's copy carries only in-frame clones and drops some. The top ten hold 5.4% of the sample, which has under 200,000 clones, about 76% seen once. V was shortened by 3 bases and J by 11 bases, with 20 bases between the two germline ends. The CDR3 is 14 amino acids. The V gene's germline CDR1 is SNHLY and CDR2 FYNNEI. For this clone: Its antigen remains unknown.

This chain joins TRBV2 and TRBJ2-7; weak D call: TRBD2 (5 bases). This clonotype originated in a woman aged 18-29 years in good health and CMV-seropositive. Sequenced material: PBMCs. The CDR3 coding sequence is TGTGCCAGCAGTGACAATGGGGAGCTGGAACGGGAGTACTTC. Protein product: CASSDNGELEREYF.